In this sample, the clone carrying this T cell receptor beta chain turned up once. The entry originates in a study of blood T cell repertoires in COVID-19. The wider study: Both acute and convalescent COVID-19 samples were obtained from the United States, Italy and Spain. PBMCs, B-cell-depleted T cells, or T cells were the source of the cDNA or gDNA that made up the material.

Original handling: Reference gene primer amplification in the assay estimated nucleated cell counts. Clones were sequenced by immunoSEQ multiplex PCR, and TCRdb holds only the in-frame ones, with some missing. That table furnishes V, J and clone size, whereas the DNA furnished D and trimming. In the table there are about 120,000 clones, 85% to 90% of which are singletons. The origin of this receptor is a man at least 80 years old with active or convalescent COVID-19. Sequenced sample: peripheral blood.

The CDR3 protein is CASSHRQPWNYSNQPQHF. CDR3 nucleotide sequence: TGTGCCAGCTCACACCGACAGCCTTGGAATTATAGCAATCAGCCCCAGCATTTT. The V call is TRBV18, the J call TRBJ1-5; a possible D gene is TRBD1 (5 bases). The CDR3 has 18 residues. V was clipped by 4 bases and J by 0 bases, with 19 bases between them. CDR1 is KGHSH and CDR2 is LQKENI in the germline V gene.